This TCR beta chain emerged from a study of blood T cell repertoires in COVID-19. Across the study: The United States, Italy and Spain provided the acute and convalescent COVID-19 samples. The cDNA or gDNA used as material had been derived from T cells, B-cell-depleted T cells, or PBMCs.

As originally analysed: It was from reference gene primer amplification that nucleated cell counts were estimated. Profiling relied on immunoSEQ multiplex PCR, and the TCRdb table lists in-frame clones only, not all of them. That table is the source of V, J and clone size, and D and trimming were worked out from the DNA. The table has over 150,000 clones, roughly four fifths seen once. CDR1 LNHDA and CDR2 SQIVND come from the germline V gene (reference sequence). V was pared by 7 bases and J by 4 bases, with 17 bases of the junction left unmatched. The length of the CDR3 is 18 residues. Sequencing was performed on peripheral blood. This sequence joins TRBV19 and TRBJ1-5; TRBD1 matches at 9 bases. The clonotype was recovered from a woman aged 60 to 75 with COVID-19, enrolled during active disease. CDR3 region: CASKEGTGILLGNQPQHF. DNA of the CDR3: TGTGCCAGTAAGGAAGGGACAGGGATTCTTTTGGGAAATCAGCCCCAGCATTTT.